The 18 T cell receptor beta chains below were found in one sample sequenced in a study of CD8 T cells in Susac syndrome (dated 2019 in TCRdb). The method was the immunoSEQ multiplex PCR assay. RNA was extracted with the RNeasy kit and roughly 0.45 to 1 ug was reverse transcribed using random hexamers. In TCRdb, the public reads were trimmed at Q25 with fastp and aligned with MiXCR, with productive beta chains retained. Merged by CDR3 protein, the rows form single entries marked with the most common genes and DNA. The sample profile shows 160,000 or so distinct CDR3 sequences; roughly 95% of them were found once. The ten largest clones add up to almost 0.095% of the sample. The material sequenced was CD4+ T cells from PBMCs. The receptors come from a human donor with multiple sclerosis.

The chain combines TRBV7-2 with TRBJ1-5, with a possible D match to TRBD1 (6 bases). V lost 5 bases to trimming and J lost 0 bases, with 11 bases between them. Per germline, CDR1 SGHTA and CDR2 FQGNSA. This CDR3 is built from 15 residues. CDR3 amino acids: CASSRQANSNQPQHF. CDR3 coding DNA: TGTGCCAGCAGCCGACAGGCTAATAGCAATCAGCCCCAGCATTTT.

This clonotype showed up just a few times. V gene TRBV5-1 combines with J gene TRBJ2-2; 10 positions match TRBD2. Germline loops: CDR1 SGHRS, CDR2 YFSETQ. The CDR3 is 17 residues long. The junction had 12 bases not matched to a gene; V was cut back by 6 bases and J by 4 bases. CDR3 bases: TGCGCCAGCATCCCCTTTCCCGGGACTAGCGCCACCGGGGAGCTGTTTTTT. Its translation is CASIPFPGTSATGELFF.

The CDR3 DNA reads TGCAGCGTTGAAGGGACTAGCGGGAGATATACGCAGTATTTT. Protein sequence: CSVEGTSGRYTQYF. The genes are TRBV29-1 and TRBJ2-3; 13 nucleotides match TRBD2. The CDR3 covers 14 residues. CDR1 is SQVTM and CDR2 is ANQGSEA in the germline V gene. J was trimmed by 7 bases and V by 1 base; bases with no gene match: 2.

The chain uses TRBV27 and TRBJ1-3; no definite D call. This CDR3 has 13 amino acids. The V gene's germline CDR1 is MNHEY and CDR2 SMNVEV (reference sequence). Trimming removed 4 bases from V and 4 bases from J, with 8 bases in between. For the CDR3, the DNA is TGTGCCAGCAGTTCGTTTTTCGGAAACACCATATATTTT. Encoded protein: CASSSFFGNTIYF.

This clonotype has a single count. This chain joins TRBV2 and TRBJ2-5; 8 bases line up with TRBD1. This CDR3 region has 14 residues. Germline assignment: CDR1 SNHLY and CDR2 FYNNEI. Trimming removed 5 bases from V and 1 base from J; junction bases left unmatched: 3. CDR3 in DNA: TGTGCCAGCAGTATCCAGGGGGCCCAAGAGACCCAGTACTTC. Translation: CASSIQGAQETQYF.

This rearrangement joins TRBV28 to TRBJ1-4; D possibly corresponds to TRBD1 (5 bases). Per germline, CDR1 MDHEN and CDR2 SYDVKM. Trimming stripped 5 bases from V and 8 bases from J, with 21 bases between. The CDR3 is made up of 16 amino acids. The CDR3 region has the DNA TGTGCCAGCAGTCCTGCCCGCAGGGCGGGAGTGGAAAAACTGTTTTTT. This gives the protein CASSPARRAGVEKLFF.

V gene TRBV30 combines with J gene TRBJ2-2, with 14 nucleotides matching TRBD2. Trimming cost V 4 bases and J 4 bases; bases outside gene matches: 11. The CDR3 has 18 amino acids. Germline V CDR1 and CDR2: GTSNPN, SVGIG (reference sequence). CDR3 sequence (DNA): TGTGCCTGGATTACCCCGGGACTAGCGGGAGCCGGCACCGGGGAGCTGTTTTTT. Protein: CAWITPGLAGAGTGELFF.

V is TRBV6-2 or TRBV6-3 and J is TRBJ2-1; unclear D gene. Trimming removed 4 bases at V and 6 bases at J, with 13 bases between. CDR1 and CDR2 from the germline V gene are MNHEY and SVGEGT. CDR3 length equals 14 residues. The CDR3 region is CASSSPRRANEQFF. The CDR3 nucleotides read TGTGCCAGCAGTTCCCCCCGCCGGGCCAATGAGCAGTTCTTC.

This rearrangement joins TRBV4-3 to TRBJ1-5; D call uncertain. V gave up 0 bases and J gave up 4 bases, with 13 bases separating them. The CDR3 runs 16 residues. Germline V CDR1 and CDR2: LGHNA, YSLEER. The DNA of the CDR3 is TGCGCCAGCAGCCAAGAGATAAGCAGGCAGAATCAGCCCCAGCATTTT. This sequence encodes CASSQEISRQNQPQHF.

The gene calls are TRBV5-1 and TRBJ2-1, with TRBD2 matching over 7 bases. The V gene end was trimmed by 4 bases and the J gene end by 3 bases; junction bases not matched to a gene: 10. This CDR3 contains 16 residues. Germline V gene sequence: CDR1 SGHRS, CDR2 YFSETQ. This chain's CDR3 is CASSPAGLADYNEQFF. CDR3 bases: TGCGCCAGCAGCCCGGCAGGGCTAGCGGACTACAATGAGCAGTTCTTC.

V and J are TRBV11-2 and TRBJ1-1, with D possibly being TRBD1 (6 bases). The length of the CDR3 is 13 residues. Germline CDR1 SGHAT, CDR2 FQNNGV. With 1 base removed from V and 7 bases from J, the gap between germline ends came to 10 bases. The CDR3: CASSLGGRNEAFF. CDR3 DNA: TGTGCCAGCAGCTTAGGGGGGCGTAATGAAGCTTTCTTT. Supplemented by reference TRBV11-2 and TRBJ1-1, the full variable domain reads EAGVAQSPRYKIIEKRQSVAFWCNPISGHATLYWYQQILGQGPKLLIQFQNNGVVDDSQLPKDRFSAERLKGVDSTLKIQPAKLEDSAVYLCASSLGGRNEAFFGQGTRLTVV.

This chain uses TRBV18 with TRBJ2-7; weak D call: TRBD1 (6 bases). Trimming took 6 bases from V and 4 from J, leaving 13 bases between them. The CDR3 is made up of 13 amino acids. Per the germline V gene, CDR1 is KGHSH and CDR2 is LQKENI. The CDR3 coding sequence is TGTGCCAGCTCGGGACAACAGGGATACGAGCAGTACTTC. Its protein product is CASSGQQGYEQYF. The variable domain in full, completed from reference TRBV18 and TRBJ2-7, reads NAGVMQNPRHLVRRRGQEARLRCSPMKGHSHVYWYRQLPEEGLKFMVYLQKENIIDESGMPKERFSAEFPKEGPSILRIQQVVRGDSAAYFCASSGQQGYEQYFGPGTRLTVT.

The CDR3: CASSPLGYSGNTIYF. In nucleotides, the CDR3 is TGTGCCAGCAGCCCCCTGGGGTACTCTGGAAACACCATATATTTT. The genes are TRBV14 and TRBJ1-3, with D unclear. The CDR3 extends over 15 amino acids. Germline V CDR1 and CDR2: SGHDN, FVKESK. The V gene lost 4 bases and the J gene lost 0 bases, with 10 bases spanning the gap.

V and J are TRBV7-8 and TRBJ1-1, with D tentatively TRBD1 (6 bases). The CDR3 runs 19 residues. V gave up 5 bases and J gave up 5 bases, with 30 bases separating them. The germline V gene encodes CDR1 SGHVS and CDR2 FQNEAQ. Here the CDR3 reads CASSPRNGERVRGRTEAFF. DNA of the CDR3: TGTGCCAGCAGCCCTAGGAATGGGGAGCGTGTCAGGGGTCGGACTGAAGCTTTCTTT.

The V gene is TRBV20-1, the J gene TRBJ2-2; D perhaps matches TRBD2 (6 bases). Trimming cost V 2 bases and J 6 bases, with 13 bases left between them. The CDR3 has 14 amino acids. Germline-derived CDR1 and CDR2 are DFQATT and SNEGSKA (reference sequence). In DNA, the CDR3 is TGCAGTGCTAGACCAGGGAGGTCGGCCGGGGAGCTGTTTTTT. As protein: CSARPGRSAGELFF.

This clonotype was recorded only once. The genes are TRBV24-1 and TRBJ2-3; TRBD1 aligns across 7 bases. Germline values: CDR1 KGHDR, CDR2 SFDVKD. The CDR3 totals 15 residues. V lost 3 bases and J lost 4; bases outside the gene matches: 6. The CDR3 here is CATSDPTGYADTQYF. CDR3 in DNA: TGTGCCACCAGTGATCCGACAGGGTACGCAGATACGCAGTATTTT.

The chain joins TRBV3-1 to TRBJ2-2, with TRBD2 identical over 11 bases. J was trimmed by 7 bases and V by 9 bases; bases with no gene match: 4. Germline V gives CDR1 LGHDT, CDR2 YNNKEL (reference sequence). The CDR3 totals 13 residues. The CDR3 nucleotides read TGTGCCAGTAGCGGGAGGGCAGACGGGGAGCTGTTTTTT. It translates to CASSGRADGELFF.

The chain joins TRBV18 to TRBJ2-1; 8 positions match TRBD1. The CDR3 is 17 residues long. Germline CDR1 is KGHSH and CDR2 is LQKENI. V dropped 2 bases and J dropped 7; count of bases not matched to a gene: 13. The CDR3 region is CASSPYGQGKNVNEQFF. The CDR3 DNA reads as TGTGCCAGCTCACCATATGGACAGGGAAAAAACGTTAATGAGCAGTTCTTC.